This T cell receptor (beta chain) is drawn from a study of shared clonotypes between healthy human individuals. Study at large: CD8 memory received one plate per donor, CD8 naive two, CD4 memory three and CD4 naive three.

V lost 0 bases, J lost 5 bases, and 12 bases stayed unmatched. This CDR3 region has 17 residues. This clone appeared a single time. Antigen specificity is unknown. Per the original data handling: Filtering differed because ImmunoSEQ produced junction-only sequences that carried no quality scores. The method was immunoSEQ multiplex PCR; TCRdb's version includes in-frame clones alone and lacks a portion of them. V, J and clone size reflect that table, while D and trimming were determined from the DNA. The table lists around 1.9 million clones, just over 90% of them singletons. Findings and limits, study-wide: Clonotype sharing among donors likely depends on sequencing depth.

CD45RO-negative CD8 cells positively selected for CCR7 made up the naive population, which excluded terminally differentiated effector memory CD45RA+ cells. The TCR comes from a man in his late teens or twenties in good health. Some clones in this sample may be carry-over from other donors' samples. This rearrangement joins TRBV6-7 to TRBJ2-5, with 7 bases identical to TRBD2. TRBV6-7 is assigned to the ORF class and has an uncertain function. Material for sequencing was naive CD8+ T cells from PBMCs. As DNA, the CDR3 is TGTGCCAGCAGTTACTCGCCTTGGGGAGGGGTTAGGGAGACCCAGTACTTC. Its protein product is CASSYSPWGGVRETQYF.